Given below is one T cell receptor (beta chain) in context. Its antigen remains unidentified. There are 13 residues in the CDR3. Trimming shortened V by 5 bases and J by 9 bases, and 14 bases separated the two germline ends. CDR1 is MNHEY and CDR2 is SVGAGI in the germline V gene. TCRdb ran MiXCR on the reads and lists one entry per CDR3 protein. The table shows around 500,000 distinct CDR3 sequences, with 42% occurring only once. The record originates from a study of T cell repertoires in cytomegalovirus infection. Overall study context: Selected CMV epitopes included recently identified HLA-C-restricted ones as well as well-studied HLA-B-restricted ones. Signatures in public TCR beta sequences pointed to both CMV infection and matching HLA type. Findings of the study overall: Ex vivo, HLA-C-restricted CMV-specific TCR beta clonotypes prevailed over the rest of the response. Cumulative public TCR beta family frequency identified CMV carriers with the relevant HLA.

The starting material was cultured PBMCs, obtained from culture after CMV antigen stimulation. The TCR sequence derives from a human donor in good health (CMV status not recorded). Some clones in this sample may be carry-over from other donors' samples. The V and J genes are TRBV6-5 and TRBJ2-1; D not resolved. DNA of the CDR3: TGTGCCAGCAGTAGGACCATCGAAATTGAGCAGTTCTTC. Residues: CASSRTIEIEQFF.